These 25 T cell receptor beta chains were sequenced from one sample in a study of cytomegalovirus exposure and HLA in healthy donors. The PCR contained 60 Vbeta and 13 Jbeta primers. Only in-frame clones appear in the TCRdb table, and some are missing; sequencing was by immunoSEQ multiplex PCR. The sample lists about 150,000 clones; roughly three quarters were seen once. The source material was PBMCs. The receptors come from a middle-aged woman in good health and CMV-seronegative.

A few counts support this clone. J is TRBJ1-5 and V is TRBV19; no definite D call. The CDR3 sequence is 12 residues long. V dropped 5 bases and J dropped 0 bases, with 2 bases sitting between them. The germline V gene encodes CDR1 LNHDA and CDR2 SQIVND (reference sequence). CDR3 protein: CASSYSNQPQHF. CDR3 sequence (DNA): TGTGCCAGTAGTTATAGCAATCAGCCCCAGCATTTT.

The chain joins TRBV13 to TRBJ2-7; D not resolved. In germline, CDR1 is PRHDT, CDR2 FYEKMQ (reference sequence). Trimming pared 1 base from V and 1 base from J, leaving 2 bases between. The CDR3 loop spans 12 amino acids. The CDR3 DNA reads as TGTGCCAGCAGCTTAGTATCCTACGAGCAGTACTTC. Its translation: CASSLVSYEQYF.

The J gene is TRBJ1-3, the V gene TRBV18; D might be TRBD1 (5 bases). Germline CDR1 is KGHSH and CDR2 is LQKENI. Trimming took off 1 base at V and 0 bases at J, with 7 bases between the two ends. The CDR3 covers 15 residues. This chain's CDR3 is CASSPQQDSGNTIYF. CDR3 coding DNA: TGTGCCAGCTCACCACAACAGGACTCTGGAAACACCATATATTTT.

The J gene is TRBJ1-1, the V gene TRBV5-1; 8 positions match TRBD1. After removal of 4 bases from V and 4 bases from J, the junction contained 9 bases not matched to a gene. The germline V gene encodes CDR1 SGHRS and CDR2 YFSETQ. The CDR3 runs 15 residues. The CDR3: CASSLLGQGPTEAFF. The CDR3 nucleotides are TGCGCCAGCAGCCTTCTCGGACAGGGACCCACTGAAGCTTTCTTT.

This clone occurred a few times. V usage is TRBV19 and J usage is TRBJ2-3, with D possibly matching TRBD2 (6 bases). The CDR3 contains 16 residues. The V end lost 0 bases, the J end lost 3 bases, and 13 bases lay between the germline ends. Germline CDR1 reads LNHDA; CDR2 reads SQIVND (reference sequence). This chain's CDR3 is CASSIDWRGGTDTQYF. The DNA of the CDR3 is TGTGCCAGTAGTATAGATTGGAGGGGTGGTACAGATACGCAGTATTTT.

In nucleotides, the CDR3 is TGCAGCGTTGAAAGGCAGGTTGAGGGCTACACCTTC. Translating gives CSVERQVEGYTF. The J gene is TRBJ1-2, the V gene TRBV29-1, with no clear D. The germline CDR1 and CDR2 sequences are SQVTM and ANQGSEA. The CDR3 has 12 residues. Trimming left V 2 bases short and J 8 bases short, with 12 bases between.

V gene TRBV11-2 combines with J gene TRBJ1-1; D may be TRBD1 (5 bases). From germline, CDR1 is SGHAT and CDR2 FQNNGV. V gave up 2 bases and J gave up 5 bases, with 12 bases separating them. CDR3 size: 14 residues. This CDR3 reads CASSLRRGWTEAFF. In DNA form, the CDR3 reads TGTGCCAGCAGCTTACGAAGGGGTTGGACTGAAGCTTTCTTT.

In this sample, this clone turned up once. The rearrangement links TRBV5-1 to TRBJ2-7; TRBD1 aligns across 7 bases. The length of the CDR3 is 15 residues. V shed 2 bases, J shed 5 bases, and the junction held 10 bases outside the gene matches. Per the germline V gene, CDR1 is SGHRS and CDR2 is YFSETQ. This CDR3 reads CASSFTGAPVDEQYF. The CDR3 region has the DNA TGCGCCAGCAGCTTTACAGGGGCGCCTGTTGACGAGCAGTACTTC.

The chain employs TRBV20-1 and TRBJ2-1, with 11 bases matching TRBD2. The CDR3 length is 11 residues. Trimming at V came to 6 bases and at J to 12 bases, leaving 4 bases not matched to a gene. Germline CDR1 reads DFQATT; CDR2 reads SNEGSKA (reference sequence). The CDR3 reads CSAPTSGRQFF. DNA of the CDR3: TGCAGTGCACCCACTAGCGGGAGGCAGTTCTTC.

V and J are TRBV6-6 and TRBJ1-1; D gene uncertain. The CDR3 consists of 13 residues. The germline CDR1 and CDR2 sequences are MNHNY and SVGAGI (reference sequence). The V end lost 0 bases, the J end lost 7 bases, and 9 bases lay between the germline ends. In nucleotides, the CDR3 is TGTGCCAGCAGTTACTCGATCCCCAGTGAAGCTTTCTTT. Translated: CASSYSIPSEAFF.

CDR3 sequence: CASSPSTVNTEAFF. The CDR3 DNA follows: TGTGCCAGCTCACCCTCGACAGTAAACACTGAAGCTTTCTTT. The chain carries TRBV18 and TRBJ1-1, with D perhaps TRBD1 (5 bases). Trimming shortened V by 3 bases and J by 2 bases, and 10 bases separated the two germline ends. This CDR3 is 14 amino acids long. CDR1 is KGHSH and CDR2 is LQKENI in the germline V gene.

The chain employs TRBV19 and TRBJ1-2; possible D gene TRBD1, 5 bases. V lost 4 bases to trimming and J lost 5 bases, with 11 bases between them. The CDR3 totals 13 residues. Germline-derived CDR1 and CDR2 are LNHDA and SQIVND (reference sequence). CDR3: CASSKMEGYGYTF. For the CDR3, the DNA is TGTGCCAGTAGTAAAATGGAGGGGTATGGCTACACCTTC.

The chain is built from TRBV2 and TRBJ1-2; TRBD1 aligns across 10 bases. Looked up from germline, CDR1 is SNHLY and CDR2 is FYNNEI. This CDR3 region has 15 residues. The J segment lost 8 bases and the V segment lost 3 bases, leaving 9 bases of the junction unmatched. The CDR3 DNA is TGTGCCAGCAGTGAGCTGACAGGGGGCCTCGTAGGCTACACCTTC. It translates to CASSELTGGLVGYTF.

This clone was observed a single time. The CDR3 DNA follows: TGTGCCAGCAGCGTAGGTTTAGCGGGAAACACCGGGGAGCTGTTTTTT. Residues: CASSVGLAGNTGELFF. The chain couples TRBV9 to TRBJ2-2, with 8 bases lining up with TRBD2. The CDR3 totals 16 residues. Germline-derived CDR1 and CDR2 are SGDLS and YYNGEE. The junction had 3 bases not matched to a gene; V was cut back by 0 bases and J by 2 bases. Full variable domain (missing parts from reference TRBV9 and TRBJ2-2): DSGVTQTPKHLITATGQRVTLRCSPRSGDLSVYWYQQSLDQGLQFLIQYYNGEERAKGNILERFSAQQFPDLHSELNLSSLELGDSALYFCASSVGLAGNTGELFFGEGSRLTVL.

V is TRBV28 and J is TRBJ2-5, with TRBD1 matching over 12 bases. The DNA end favors TRBJ2-7, so the J call may be wrong. This CDR3 comprises 14 residues. Germline values: CDR1 MDHEN, CDR2 SYDVKM. CDR3 sequence (DNA): TGTGCCAGCCACGGGACAGGGGGCATCTACGAGCAGTACTTC. This codes for CASHGTGGIYEQYF.

There are a few counts of this clone. The chain carries TRBV20-1 and TRBJ2-7, with D unclear. Germline V gene sequence: CDR1 DFQATT, CDR2 SNEGSKA (reference sequence). V lost 5 bases to trimming and J lost 3 bases, with 8 bases between them. This CDR3 region has 11 residues. CDR3 protein: CSAPRSYEQYF. CDR3 nucleotides: TGCAGTGCTCCCCGGAGCTACGAGCAGTACTTC.

V usage is TRBV6-1 and J usage is TRBJ2-7; 11 nucleotides agree with TRBD1. This CDR3 is built from 15 residues. J lost 1 base, V lost 6 bases, and 5 bases had no gene match. The germline V gene has CDR1 MNHNS and CDR2 SASEGT. The CDR3 DNA sequence: TGTGCCAGCAGCCGGACAGGGGGCGAGTCCTACGAGCAGTACTTC. Translated: CASSRTGGESYEQYF.

The chain uses TRBV18 and TRBJ1-5; D uncertain. The CDR3 extends over 12 amino acids. Germline CDR1 and CDR2: KGHSH and LQKENI. The germline V and J ends were trimmed by 6 bases and 3 bases, with 6 bases remaining between them. CDR3 nucleotides: TGTGCCAGCTCCAAGCCCAATCAGCCCCAGCATTTT. It encodes CASSKPNQPQHF. The full variable domain, in which reference TRBV18 and TRBJ1-5 provide the parts outside the CDR3, is NAGVMQNPRHLVRRRGQEARLRCSPMKGHSHVYWYRQLPEEGLKFMVYLQKENIIDESGMPKERFSAEFPKEGPSILRIQQVVRGDSAAYFCASSKPNQPQHFGDGTRLSIL.

The chain recombines TRBV5-6 with TRBJ2-3; TRBD2 might be the D (7 bases). Germline V gene sequence: CDR1 SGHDT, CDR2 YYEEEE. CDR3 length: 13 residues. V lost 5 bases and J lost 4, with 11 bases in between. The CDR3 loop reads CASRGAGADTQYF. As DNA, the CDR3 is TGTGCCAGCAGGGGGGCGGGAGCAGATACGCAGTATTTT.

The J gene is TRBJ2-1, the V gene TRBV7-9; 8 bases are a match to TRBD2. V trimming: 2 bases; J trimming: 1 base; junction bases outside the gene matches: 13. The germline gives CDR1 SEHNR, CDR2 FQNEAQ (reference sequence). This CDR3 comprises 19 residues. CDR3 sequence: CASSLRGRGVRDSYNEQFF. As DNA, the CDR3 is TGTGCCAGCAGCTTAAGAGGGCGGGGGGTCCGGGATTCCTACAATGAGCAGTTCTTC.

The genes are TRBV7-9 and TRBJ1-5; TRBD1 agrees at 7 bases. The length of the CDR3 is 16 residues. With V trimmed by 5 bases and J by 3 bases, 10 bases remained unmatched. CDR1 and CDR2 from the germline V gene are SEHNR and FQNEAQ (reference sequence). Here the CDR3 DNA reads TGTGCCAGCAGCCAGGCCCAGGGGGGCCCCAATCAGCCCCAGCATTTT. Translated: CASSQAQGGPNQPQHF.

There are a few counts of this clone. This chain links TRBV5-8 with TRBJ1-6; the D gene is possibly TRBD1 (5 bases). V shed 1 base and J shed 11 bases, with 16 bases lying between them. The CDR3 spans 15 residues. From germline, CDR1 is SGHTS and CDR2 YDEGEE. CDR3 sequence: CASSLTSGIRAPLHF. CDR3 nucleotide sequence: TGTGCCAGCAGCTTGACATCAGGGATTAGGGCACCCCTCCACTTT.

This clone was detected a few times. This sequence joins TRBV28 and TRBJ1-4, with TRBD1 as a possible D gene (5 bases). In germline, CDR1 is MDHEN, CDR2 SYDVKM. V shed 6 bases and J shed 8 bases, with 16 bases lying between them. This CDR3 comprises 14 residues. CDR3 amino acids: CASSWGTLKEKLFF. The CDR3 DNA reads TGTGCCAGCAGCTGGGGCACTCTCAAGGAAAAACTGTTTTTT.

This rearrangement joins TRBV5-1 to TRBJ2-3; 9 bases match TRBD2. The V gene's germline CDR1 is SGHRS and CDR2 YFSETQ. Germline trimming cut 4 bases from V and 2 bases from J; bases unmatched to any gene: 8. The CDR3 length is 16 residues. In nucleotides, the CDR3 is TGCGCCAGCAGCGCGCATAGCGGGAGTTTCACAGATACGCAGTATTTT. Translating gives CASSAHSGSFTDTQYF.

The chain combines TRBV19 with TRBJ1-5, with no clear D. The CDR3 is 14 residues long. The germline gives CDR1 LNHDA, CDR2 SQIVND (reference sequence). The V end was cut by 10 bases, the J end by 2 bases, with 15 bases between. The CDR3 bases are TGTGCCACCGATCATCCCGAGGGCAATCAGCCCCAGCATTTT. This encodes CATDHPEGNQPQHF. Full variable domain (rest looked up from reference TRBV19 and TRBJ1-5): DGGITQSPKYLFRKEGQNVTLSCEQNLNHDAMYWYRQDPGQGLRLIYYSQIVNDFQKGDIAEGYSVSREKKESFPLTVTSAQKNPTAFYLCATDHPEGNQPQHFGDGTRLSIL.